These T cell receptor beta chains were read from a single sample in a study of shared clonotypes between healthy human individuals. TCRdb keeps only in-frame clones here, not all; method: immunoSEQ multiplex PCR. This table holds roughly 550,000 clones, around 95% found once. The sequenced sample was naive CD8+ T cells sorted from blood. These receptors were obtained from a woman under 40 in good health. CDR3s include the opening cysteine and the closing phenylalanine or tryptophan. A D gene is named only where the DNA matches it firmly. Only part of the rows carry a size: once, few, many, or a class if the clone is expanded.

TGTGCCAGCAGTGATTGGGGCGCCGTCGAAAAACTGTTTTTT CASSDWGAVEKLFF TRBJ1-4 - - TRBV25-1
TGTGCCAGCAGCAATCGGAACCGCTCCTACAATGAGCAGTTCTTC CASSNRNRSYNEQFF TRBJ2-1 - - TRBV27
TGTGCCAGCAGCCAAGGACTTTACTACAATGAGCAGTTCTTC CASSQGLYYNEQFF TRBJ2-1 - - TRBV27
TGTGCCAGCAGTCTTTCCTCGGGGTCTGGGGCCAACGTCCTGACTTTC CASSLSSGSGANVLTF TRBJ2-6 - - TRBV27
TGTGCCAGCAGCTCCCGCGACAGAATCCATCCGATATACGAGCAGTACTTC CASSSRDRIHPIYEQYF TRBJ2-7 - - TRBV5-4
TGTGCCAGCAGCGGACAGGGGGGGATGAACACTGAAGCTTTCTTT CASSGQGGMNTEAFF TRBJ1-1 TRBD1 - TRBV6-1
TGTGCCAGCAGCGTAGCAGGGGTAGCAGAGACCCAGTACTTC CASSVAGVAETQYF TRBJ2-5 - - TRBV9
TGTGCCAGCAGCGTCCTAACCCTGGGAGTCACTGAAGCTTTCTTT CASSVLTLGVTEAFF TRBJ1-1 - - TRBV9
TGTGCCAGCAGCTTAGTCGGGGAGCTGTTTTTT CASSLVGELFF TRBJ2-2 - - TRBV7-9
TGCGCCAGCAGCTTGATAGGGACAGGGGCGAACACTGAAGCTTTCTTT CASSLIGTGANTEAFF TRBJ1-1 TRBD1 once TRBV5-1
TGTGCCAGCAGATACAGGGAGAACACTGAAGCTTTCTTT CASRYRENTEAFF TRBJ1-1 - once TRBV6-5
TGTGCCAGCAGCTTTTCTGGGAGCAGGACTGAAGCTTTCTTT CASSFSGSRTEAFF TRBJ1-1 - - TRBV5-6
TGTGCCTGGAGTGTTGCGGGCGGGGAGCTGTTTTTT CAWSVAGGELFF TRBJ2-2 - - TRBV30
TGCAGCGTTGAAGAGGAATACGAGCAGTACTTC CSVEEEYEQYF TRBJ2-7 - - TRBV29-1
TGTGCCAGCAGTCCGGGTTGGGGGGCTTCTAGAGAGCAGTACTTC CASSPGWGASREQYF TRBJ2-7 - - TRBV27
TGCAGCGTTGTCGGACAGGTCTCCTACGAGCAGTACTTC CSVVGQVSYEQYF TRBJ2-7 TRBD1 - TRBV29-1
TGCAGCGTTGGGTTGGCGGGAGGGCCCAATGAGCAGTTCTTC CSVGLAGGPNEQFF TRBJ2-1 TRBD2 once TRBV29-1
TGTGCCAGCAGCTTCCATCTACTGACAGGGGAGGAGCAGTACTTC CASSFHLLTGEEQYF TRBJ2-7 TRBD1 - TRBV7-8
TGTGCCAGCAGCTTGGAGGGTTATTCCTACGAGCAGTACTTC CASSLEGYSYEQYF TRBJ2-7 - - TRBV7-2
TGTGCCAGCAGTTTATCCCCCGGGACTAGCTTCCACGAGCAGTACTTC CASSLSPGTSFHEQYF TRBJ2-7 TRBD2 - TRBV27
TGTGCCAGCAGTTTACGGTCTGGGGAGCTGTTTTTT CASSLRSGELFF TRBJ2-2 - - TRBV27
TGTGCCAGCAGCCCGACACCGGGTTTCGGGAGCAATGAGCAGTTCTTC CASSPTPGFGSNEQFF TRBJ2-1 - - TRBV5-4
TGCGCCAGCAGCTTGGGAGGGACAGGGAGCTTAGGGGCCAACGTCCTGACTTTC CASSLGGTGSLGANVLTF TRBJ2-6 TRBD1 - TRBV5-1
TGTGCCAGCAGTTACGGCCCCTCGTACGAGCAGTACTTC CASSYGPSYEQYF TRBJ2-7 - - TRBV6-6
TGCGCCAGCAGCCAACTGACAGGGGGCTCCTACGAGCTGTACTTC CASSQLTGGSYELYF TRBJ2-7 TRBD1 - TRBV4-1
TGTGCCAGCAGCCAAGTGGCGGACTCCTACAATGAGCAGTTCTTC CASSQVADSYNEQFF TRBJ2-1 - - TRBV4-2
TGTGCCAGCAGGACAGGAAACACTGAAGCTTTCTTT CASRTGNTEAFF TRBJ1-1 - - TRBV27
TGTGCCAGCAGGACGACAGGGAATGGCTACACCTTC CASRTTGNGYTF TRBJ1-2 TRBD1 - TRBV6-1
TGTGCCAGCAGCCCATTGGGCGGCCACTCCGGGGAGCTGTTTTTT CASSPLGGHSGELFF TRBJ2-2 - - TRBV7-2
TGTGCCAGCAGTTTATTAGGTGGAGAGCAGTTCTTC CASSLLGGEQFF TRBJ2-1 - - TRBV27
TGTGCCACCAGCGGCAGGACTAGCGGCAACTACAATGAGCAGTTCTTC CATSGRTSGNYNEQFF TRBJ2-1 TRBD2 once TRBV15
TGTGCCAGCAGCCAAGAAAGGCGGGAGTGGGATGAGCAGTTCTTC CASSQERREWDEQFF TRBJ2-1 TRBD2 - TRBV4-2
TGCGCCAGCAGCCTGGCGGGAGATCATTCCGAGCAGTACTTC CASSLAGDHSEQYF TRBJ2-7 TRBD2 - TRBV10-2
TGCGCCAGCAGCCAAGATCCAGCGGGAGGGCCTTACGAGCAGTACTTC CASSQDPAGGPYEQYF TRBJ2-7 TRBD2 - TRBV4-1
TGTGCCAGCAGTTCCCGGGACAGGGGCATTCTCGAGCAGTACTTC CASSSRDRGILEQYF TRBJ2-7 TRBD1 - TRBV28
TGTGCCAGTAGTATAGGGACCTCCTACGAGCAGTACTTC CASSIGTSYEQYF TRBJ2-7 - - TRBV19
TGTGCCAGCAGCTTAAGTCTCGGGACCGAGCAGTACTTC CASSLSLGTEQYF TRBJ2-7 - - TRBV11-2
TGCGCCAGCAGCTTGGCGCCGGGGGGCCAGGTCTCCTACGAGCAGTACTTC CASSLAPGGQVSYEQYF TRBJ2-7 - - TRBV5-1
TGTGCCAGCAGCCCGGTTATGGGACAGGCCCGGGCCCAGTACTTC CASSPVMGQARAQYF TRBJ2-5 TRBD1 - TRBV11-2
TGTGCCAGCAGCTTCGTGGGTGGAGCGAATCAGCCCCAGCATTTT CASSFVGGANQPQHF TRBJ1-5 - - TRBV5-8
TGTGCCAGCAGCACCGGGTATACTGAAGCTTTCTTT CASSTGYTEAFF TRBJ1-1 - few TRBV5-4
TGTGCCAGCAGTTTAGGGGGAGAAGGCTATGAGCAGTTCTTC CASSLGGEGYEQFF TRBJ2-1 - - TRBV28
TGCAGTGCTAATCGCGATGAGCAGTTCTTC CSANRDEQFF TRBJ2-1 - - TRBV20-1
TGTGCCAGCAGCCCAGCCAGGGAGTCGAGTCAGCCCCAGCATTTT CASSPARESSQPQHF TRBJ1-5 - - TRBV28
TGTGCCAGCAGCTTGGCCGCGGGAGGGCCGGGAGAGCAGTACTTC CASSLAAGGPGEQYF TRBJ2-7 TRBD2 - TRBV5-6
TGTGCCAGCAGTACCGGGACTAGGGGTACCAATGAGCAGTTCTTC CASSTGTRGTNEQFF TRBJ2-1 TRBD2 - TRBV27
TGTGCCAGCAGTCTACTCCGCGGGAGCACCTACGAGCAGTACTTC CASSLLRGSTYEQYF TRBJ2-7 TRBD2 - TRBV27
TGTGCCAGTAGACCGGGCGGATACAATGAGCAGTTCTTC CASRPGGYNEQFF TRBJ2-1 - - TRBV19
TGTGCCAGCAGCCTGTGGCAAGGAGGGGGCACCGGGGAGCTGTTTTTT CASSLWQGGGTGELFF TRBJ2-2 - - TRBV2
TGTGCCAGCAGTTTATGGGGACAGAGGTACGAGCAGTACTTC CASSLWGQRYEQYF TRBJ2-7 TRBD1 - TRBV27
TGTGCCAGCAGTCAAGTGGGTGGGGAGCAGTACTTC CASSQVGGEQYF TRBJ2-7 - - TRBV2
TGTGCCAGCAACTCGGGGGGTGACACTGAAGCTTTCTTT CASNSGGDTEAFF TRBJ1-1 - - TRBV28
TGTGCCAGTAGCCGGACAGGGCCTAAGCAGCCCCAGCATTTT CASSRTGPKQPQHF TRBJ1-5 TRBD1 - TRBV19
TGTGCCAGCAGCTCCGGTGGACAGGGAGGCCATGAGCAGTTCTTC CASSSGGQGGHEQFF TRBJ2-1 TRBD1 once TRBV5-4
TGTGCCAGCAGTACAGGCCCGGGACAGGGGATAAACACCATATATTTT CASSTGPGQGINTIYF TRBJ1-3 TRBD1 once TRBV27
TGTGCCAGCAGCTTGATGTCTAGTTCTGTCCTTGGAGGCTACACCTTC CASSLMSSSVLGGYTF TRBJ1-2 - - TRBV5-6
TGTGCCAGCAGCTTTTTTGCGGGGCAGCCGATTTATGGCTACACCTTC CASSFFAGQPIYGYTF TRBJ1-2 - - TRBV7-9
TGTGCCAGCAGCTCGGGGGAGGGCCTATATGAGCAGTTCTTC CASSSGEGLYEQFF TRBJ2-1 TRBD2 - TRBV11-3